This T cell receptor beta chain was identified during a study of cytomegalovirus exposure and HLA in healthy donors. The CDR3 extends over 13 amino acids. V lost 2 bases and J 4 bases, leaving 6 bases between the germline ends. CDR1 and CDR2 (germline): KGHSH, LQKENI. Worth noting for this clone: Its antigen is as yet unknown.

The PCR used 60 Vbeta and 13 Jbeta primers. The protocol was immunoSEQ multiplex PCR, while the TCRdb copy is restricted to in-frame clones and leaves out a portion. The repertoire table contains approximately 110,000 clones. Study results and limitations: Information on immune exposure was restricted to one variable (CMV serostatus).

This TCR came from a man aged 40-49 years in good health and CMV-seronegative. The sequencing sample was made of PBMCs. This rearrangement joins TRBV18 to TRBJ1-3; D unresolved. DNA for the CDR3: TGTGCCAGCTCACCAGTAATCGGAAACACCATATATTTT. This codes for CASSPVIGNTIYF.